Reported below is one T cell receptor (beta chain). V was pared by 11 bases and J by 6 bases, with 19 bases between. CDR3 size: 13 residues. Germline V CDR1 and CDR2: MNHGY, SAAAGT. The data are from a study of sequential checkpoint blockade in melanoma. The overall study: After both sequences, patients received maintenance nivolumab. Fewer than 25 patients had tumor biopsies before treatment and at week 13.

The repertoire was sequenced with immunoSEQ multiplex PCR; TCRdb's copy has only in-frame clones and lacks some. The sample lists tens of thousands of clones, roughly 32% occurring once. Treatment of the sample: randomized to nivolumab then ipilimumab (arm A) or the reverse (arm B). This receptor was taken from a human donor with melanoma. The sequencing used tumor tissue (inferred from file names), collected from a patient given nivolumab and ipilimumab in sequence. J is TRBJ1-1 and V is TRBV6-8, with a weak D call TRBD1 (6 bases). CDR3 sequence reads: CAAAWTENSEAFF. CDR3 DNA sequence: TGTGCCGCAGCATGGACAGAAAACTCTGAAGCTTTCTTT.